This TCR beta chain was documented in a study of blood T cells in healthy people across ages. Overall study: T cells yielded about one barcoded beta molecule per two cells through template switching.

V was trimmed by 0 bases and J by 0 bases, leaving 12 bases between them. This CDR3 contains 16 residues. Per the germline V gene, CDR1 is LGHNA and CDR2 is YNFKEQ. Sample-barcoded 5' priming and a J-beta primer mix drove a second PCR of about 6 to 12 cycles. Each CDR3 protein is one row after TCRdb ran MiXCR on the 5' RACE reads. The sample lists about 570,000 distinct CDR3 sequences, roughly 29% seen once, with roughly 18% in the top ten. Collection of roughly 10 milliliters of peripheral blood was performed for each donor. Researchers isolated at least 7 million PBMCs per sample. General study results and limits: Strong correlation linked observed beta diversity and percent naive T cells.

A remark on this clonotype: Its matching antigen is unknown.

This chain connects TRBV4-2 to TRBJ2-7; TRBD2 is a possible D gene (6 bases). The TCR comes from a woman in her 70s in good health. Sequenced: blood. The DNA for the CDR3 is TGTGCCAGCAGCCAAGAGATCGGCGGGGCCTCCTACGAGCAGTACTTC. Protein sequence: CASSQEIGGASYEQYF.